These T cell receptor beta chains were read from a single sample in a study of read filtering for tumor transcriptome and immune sequencing. TCRdb processed the reads anew with MiXCR; each CDR3 protein has one entry. Of 43,000 or so distinct CDR3 sequences in the sample, about a fifth were seen once. The source material was a population of CD138-negative cells sorted from bone marrow. Every receptor here comes from a donor over 35 with multiple myeloma. Both conserved end residues are part of each CDR3. The order of the fields is CDR3 DNA, CDR3 protein, V gene, D gene, J gene, clone size. D genes are given only for firm matches. Expanded clones are given a class, and other clones once, few, many or no size at all.

TGTGCCAGCAGCCAGGTATCTAGCTCTAGCTACGAGCAGTACTTC	CASSQVSSSSYEQYF	TRBV7-2	-	TRBJ2-7	many
TGCAGTGCTAGATACAGGCTAGCGGGAAAGAGCTCCTACAATGAGCAGTTCTTC	CSARYRLAGKSSYNEQFF	TRBV20-1	TRBD2	TRBJ2-1	many
TGTGCCAGCAGCTTAAATCGGGGTTCCTACGAGCAGTACTTC	CASSLNRGSYEQYF	TRBV7-2	-	TRBJ2-7	-
TGTGCCTGGACAAAACAGGGGGCCAATGAAAAACTGTTTTTT	CAWTKQGANEKLFF	TRBV30	TRBD1	TRBJ1-4	many
TGTGCCAGCAGCTTATCGAGCAGGCTACCCACAGATACGCAGTATTTT	CASSLSSRLPTDTQYF	TRBV7-9	-	TRBJ2-3	few
TGTGCCAGCAGCGTAGGAGGGGGTAACAATGAGCAGTTCTTC	CASSVGGGNNEQFF	TRBV5-4	-	TRBJ2-1	many
TGTGCCAGCAGCCCACTCGGACGGACCTACGAGCAGTACTTC	CASSPLGRTYEQYF	TRBV7-9	-	TRBJ2-7	many
TGTGCCAGCTCACCACCATGGAGTGAGCAGTTCTTC	CASSPPWSEQFF	TRBV18	-	TRBJ2-1	many
TGCGCCAGCAGCCAAACTTACTTAGACGGCTATAGCAATCAGCCCCAGCATTTT	CASSQTYLDGYSNQPQHF	TRBV4-1	-	TRBJ1-5	few
TGTGCCAGCAGTGAAGCGCAGCCTGGGGCCAACGTCCTGACTTTC	CASSEAQPGANVLTF	TRBV2	-	TRBJ2-6	many
TGTGCCAGCTCACCTTATAGCGGGAGGGACAATGAGCAGTTCTTC	CASSPYSGRDNEQFF	TRBV18	TRBD2	TRBJ2-1	many
TGTGCCATCAGTGAGGGGGTGGCTACTGAGCAGTTCTTC	CAISEGVATEQFF	TRBV10-3	-	TRBJ2-1	many
-	CASSTSAKRGETQYF	TRBV5-1	-	TRBJ2-5	many
TGTGCCAGCAGCGTCGGGACCGCGAACACCGGGGAGCTGTTTTTT	CASSVGTANTGELFF	TRBV7-2	-	TRBJ2-2	many
TGTGCCAGCAGCCTCACAGGGGGGGCCGGGGAGCTGTTTTTT	CASSLTGGAGELFF	TRBV11-2	-	TRBJ2-2	many
TGCAGTGCTAGATACGGGCCCACTGAAGCTTTCTTT	CSARYGPTEAFF	TRBV20-1	-	TRBJ1-1	many
TGTGCCAGCAGCCGCCCAATGGGGGGCCAAGAGTCCCAGTACTTC	CASSRPMGGQESQYF	TRBV3-1	-	TRBJ2-5	-
TGCAGCGTTGAAGCGACAGGGGGCCACTATGGCTACACCTTC	CSVEATGGHYGYTF	TRBV29-1	TRBD1	TRBJ1-2	many
TGTGCCAGTTTCGGAGGGGAGGTTGATGGCTACACCTTC	CASFGGEVDGYTF	TRBV6-5	-	TRBJ1-2	-
TGCAGTGCGACCAACAGGGATGGCTCCTACAATGAGCAGTTCTTC	CSATNRDGSYNEQFF	TRBV20-1	-	TRBJ2-1	-
TGTGCCAGCAGCCGGAGCTCCTACAATGAGCAGTTCTTC	CASSRSSYNEQFF	TRBV9	-	TRBJ2-1	many
TGCGCCAGCAGCGACAGCCCTAACAGGGGGTCCGGTGAGCAGTTCTTC	CASSDSPNRGSGEQFF	TRBV5-1	TRBD1	TRBJ2-1	many
TGTGCCAGTACAGTTAGCGGAGGTAATGAGCAGTTCTTC	CASTVSGGNEQFF	TRBV19	-	TRBJ2-1	-
TGTGCCAGCAGCCAAGCATGGACACGCTCCTTCCGAATTGGCACAGATACGCAGTATTTT	CASSQAWTRSFRIGTDTQYF	TRBV14	-	TRBJ2-3	-
TGTGCCACCAGTGATCCCGGCAGCCCAGGGCGGGGTGAGCAGTTCTTC	CATSDPGSPGRGEQFF	TRBV24-1	-	TRBJ2-1	many
TGTGCCTGGAGTACTCCCCTCGGCGGTTCACCCCTCCACTTT	CAWSTPLGGSPLHF	TRBV30	-	TRBJ1-6	many
TGCAGGGGCAGTAAGGGGGCGAATGATCAGTTCTTC	CRGSKGANDQFF	TRBV29-1	TRBD1	TRBJ2-1	-
TGTGCCAGCAGTTTAAATGGTATTAGGGACGGCCAAGAGACCCAGTACTTC	CASSLNGIRDGQETQYF	TRBV28	-	TRBJ2-5	few
TGTGCCAGCAGTTTGCCAAGCGGGGGCAATCAGCCCCAGCATTTT	CASSLPSGGNQPQHF	TRBV28	-	TRBJ1-5	-
TGTGCCAGCAGCGACAGGGTAGATAGCAATCAGCCCCAGCATTTT	CASSDRVDSNQPQHF	TRBV7-2	TRBD1	TRBJ1-5	many
TGTGCCAGCAGTCCCCGAGGGGACACTGAAGCTTTCTTT	CASSPRGDTEAFF	TRBV12-3/TRBV12-4	-	TRBJ1-1	many
TGTGCCAGCAGTTTTTTAGAGAATAGCAATCAGCCCCAGCATTTT	CASSFLENSNQPQHF	TRBV28	-	TRBJ1-5	-
TGTGCCAGCAGCCAAGCCGGGACTAGCGGACGGTACAATGAGCAGTTCTTC	CASSQAGTSGRYNEQFF	TRBV3-1	TRBD2	TRBJ2-1	many
TGTGCCAGCACCTCCCGGGGGGGCGGGTACTACAATGAGCAGTTCTTC	CASTSRGGGYYNEQFF	TRBV2	TRBD2	TRBJ2-1	few
TGTGCCAGCAGCAGGACAGGAACCAATCAGCCCCAGCATTTT	CASSRTGTNQPQHF	TRBV7-9	TRBD1	TRBJ1-5	-
TGTGCCAGCAGCGGGCCGGGACTAGCGGATGAGCAGTTCTTC	CASSGPGLADEQFF	TRBV7-2	TRBD2	TRBJ2-1	many
TGTGCCAGTAGTAAGGGGACAGGGGGGAATCAGCCCCAGCATTTT	CASSKGTGGNQPQHF	TRBV19	TRBD1	TRBJ1-5	-
TGTGCCAGCAGCCGGATAGCGGGAACTCTCCCCTACGAGCAGTACTTC	CASSRIAGTLPYEQYF	TRBV7-9	TRBD2	TRBJ2-7	few
TGTGCCAGCAGCCCTGCGGGACAGGGGTTTGCGTACAATGAGCAGTTCTTC	CASSPAGQGFAYNEQFF	TRBV6-2/TRBV6-3	TRBD1	TRBJ2-1	few
TGCAGTGCAAGGGACCACACCGGGGAGCTGTTTTTT	CSARDHTGELFF	TRBV20-1	-	TRBJ2-2	many
TGTGCCAGCAGTTCCCATTCGACAGGGGCCCTCAATGAAAAACTGTTTTTT	CASSSHSTGALNEKLFF	TRBV28	TRBD1	TRBJ1-4	many
TGCAGCGTTGAAGTGGGCAGGCCCATGAGCAGTTCTCCGGCCCATGAGCAGTTCTTC	CSVEVGRPMSSSPAHEQFF	TRBV29-1	-	TRBJ2-1	many
TGTGCCAGCAGTTATAGACTAGCGGGCACAGATACGCGGTATTTT	CASSYRLAGTDTRYF	TRBV6-6	TRBD2	TRBJ2-3	few
TGTGCCAGCAGTGGCTCGGCAGGGGGGTTATCCTACGAGCAGTACTTC	CASSGSAGGLSYEQYF	TRBV6-5	-	TRBJ2-7	-
TGCAGCGTTGAAGATGTTGGAGGGAAGGGGGCTGAAGCTTTCTTT	CSVEDVGGKGAEAFF	TRBV29-1	-	TRBJ1-1	many
TGTGCCAGCAGTTTAAAAACTAGACCCACAGTTACGCAGTACTTT	CASSLKTRPTVTQYF	TRBV27	-	TRBJ2-3	-
TGTGCCAGCAGTTTCGGGACTAGCGGGCCCCCTCGGAGAGGCACAGATACGCAGTATTTT	CASSFGTSGPPRRGTDTQYF	TRBV28	TRBD2	TRBJ2-3	many
TGCAGTGCAAGGGACAGAAAAGAGACCCAGTACTTC	CSARDRKETQYF	TRBV20-1	TRBD1	TRBJ2-5	-
TGTGCCAGCAGTTATCGCGGGAGTAGCACAGATACGCAGTATTTT	CASSYRGSSTDTQYF	TRBV6-5	TRBD2	TRBJ2-3	many
TGTGCCAGCAGTGAAGCGTTCGGTTCGCAGACCCAGTACTTC	CASSEAFGSQTQYF	TRBV6-1	-	TRBJ2-5	many
TGTGCCAGCAGTTTCGCCAGCTACAATGAGCAGTTCTTC	CASSFASYNEQFF	TRBV12-3/TRBV12-4	-	TRBJ2-1	many
TGTGCCAGCAGTTTAATAGAGGACACAGATACGCAGTATTTT	CASSLIEDTDTQYF	TRBV28	-	TRBJ2-3	few
TGTGCCAGCAGTTTGCTTAGCAAGGAGACCCAGTACTTC	CASSLLSKETQYF	TRBV28	-	TRBJ2-5	many
TGCGCCAGCAGCTCTCGATTAGGAGAGACCCAGTACTTC	CASSSRLGETQYF	TRBV5-1	-	TRBJ2-5	many